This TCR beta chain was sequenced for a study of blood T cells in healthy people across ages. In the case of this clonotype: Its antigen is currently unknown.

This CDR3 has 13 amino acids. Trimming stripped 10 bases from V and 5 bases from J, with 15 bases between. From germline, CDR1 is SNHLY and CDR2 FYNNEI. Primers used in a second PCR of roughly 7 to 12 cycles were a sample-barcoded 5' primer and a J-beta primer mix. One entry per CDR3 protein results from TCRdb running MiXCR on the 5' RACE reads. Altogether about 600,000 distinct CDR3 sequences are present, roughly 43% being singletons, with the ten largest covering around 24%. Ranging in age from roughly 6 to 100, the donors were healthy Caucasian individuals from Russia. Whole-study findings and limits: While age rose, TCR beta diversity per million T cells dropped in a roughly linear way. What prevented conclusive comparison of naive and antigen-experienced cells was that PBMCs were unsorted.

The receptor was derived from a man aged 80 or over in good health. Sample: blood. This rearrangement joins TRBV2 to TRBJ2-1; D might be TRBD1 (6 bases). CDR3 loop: CATTGPGDNEQFF. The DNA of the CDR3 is TGTGCCACCACGGGGCCAGGGGACAATGAGCAGTTCTTC.